This entry features one T cell receptor (beta chain) sequence. This clonotype has a count of ten or more. Its recognized antigen is unknown. No base-level quality is on record; no much larger clone is a single base apart. Receptor libraries were prepared by 5' RACE. The sequencing machine was a NextSeq 500. The TCR library protocol attached unique molecular identifiers to individual cDNA molecules to correct for sequencing error and PCR bias. Sequencing covered both TCR alpha and beta chains, and within each sample the abundances of alpha and beta sequences were tightly co-correlated. The study's own analysis went as follows. Decombinator V4 was used to perform V gene, J gene and CDR3 annotation of TCR sequences. Expanded TCRs were defined as changing significantly between any two time points under a Poisson model with p below 0.0001. TCR abundances were normalised to the total number of TCRs sequenced per sample and expressed as counts per million. MAIT TCRs were defined by TRAV1-2 paired with TRAJ12, TRAJ20 or TRAJ33, and iNKT TCRs by TRAV10 paired with TRAJ18. VDJdb, accessed 1 November 2021, was searched for CMV, EBV and SARS-CoV-2 annotated TCRs, excluding TCRs annotated for multiple antigens. TCRdb trimmed the raw reads at Q25, called clones with MiXCR and kept productive beta chains. Each entry merges the rows of one CDR3 protein and shows their most common DNA and genes. The V and J calls and clone size are TCRdb's, not the authors'. This sample gives fewer than 35,000 distinct CDR3 sequences in total; about 4% of them show up just once. The ten largest clonotypes hold approximately 10% of the sample.

CDR3 length: 14 amino acids, cysteine to phenylalanine. Only the CDR3 portion is preserved as DNA: 42 bases, with reading frame beginning at the first base. V is clipped by 2 bases and J by 2 bases, and the sequence between their germline boundaries is 9 bases long. The germline V gene (reference sequence) provides CDR1 SEHNR and CDR2 FQNEAQ. The study was a case-control design nested within a healthcare worker cohort in London, UK, with weekly nasopharyngeal swab PCR tests and blood sampling. Healthcare workers were enrolled in the week of the UK lockdown, from 23 to 31 March 2020, and were followed every week for up to roughly 15 weeks. This specimen belongs to a study of early T cells in non-severe SARS-CoV-2 infection (dated by TCRdb to the early 2020s). About the investigation overall: TCR sequencing used bulk RNA from unsorted whole blood, so alpha and beta chains could not be paired.

Study-wide findings and limitations: Matching against VDJdb was skewed toward anti-spike CD8 responses, likely underestimated virus-specific expansions, and missed private and CD4 specificities.

The receptor was derived from an adult who was a healthcare worker with PCR-confirmed SARS-CoV-2 infection or an uninfected control (not recorded which). The specimen sequenced was whole blood. The sequence joins TRBV7-9 to TRBJ2-5, and TRBD1 may be the D gene, going by 5 matching bases. The DNA sequence follows: TGTGCCAGCAGCTTATACACAGGACAAGAGACCCAGTACTTC. It codes for CASSLYTGQETQYF.